What follows describes a single TCR beta chain. Its specificity is not known. Sequenced by immunoSEQ multiplex PCR; TCRdb stores in-frame clones only, minus some. The table includes 350,000 to 450,000 clones, 80% to 90% detected once. Specified treatment: roughly 19 received Ad26.COV2.S at low or high dose, single or two shots; a few received placebo; per-sample allocation not given. The study sampled participants on day 63 after the first vaccine or placebo injection. The CDR3 covers 16 residues. Germline V gives CDR1 MNHEY, CDR2 SVGAGI. With 0 bases clipped from V and 8 bases from J, the junction kept 5 bases outside the gene matches. The data stem from a study of Ad26.COV2.S vaccination and SARS-CoV-2 variants. About the research overall: COV1001, an Ad26.COV2.S trial, supplied this vaccine-arm donor. Study-level findings and limits: Vaccine and placebo groups showed comparable non-spike TCR breadth.

This sequence was found in a person between 18 and 65 years old who received the Ad26.COV2.S COVID-19 vaccine or a placebo. This chain connects TRBV6-5 to TRBJ2-1, with 12 bases fitting TRBD2. Sequencing was performed on peripheral blood, taken in a trial of Ad26.COV2.S vaccine versus placebo. In DNA form, the CDR3 reads TGTGCCAGCAGTTACTCGCCACTAGCGGGGGGCGATGAGCAGTTCTTC. Residues: CASSYSPLAGGDEQFF.